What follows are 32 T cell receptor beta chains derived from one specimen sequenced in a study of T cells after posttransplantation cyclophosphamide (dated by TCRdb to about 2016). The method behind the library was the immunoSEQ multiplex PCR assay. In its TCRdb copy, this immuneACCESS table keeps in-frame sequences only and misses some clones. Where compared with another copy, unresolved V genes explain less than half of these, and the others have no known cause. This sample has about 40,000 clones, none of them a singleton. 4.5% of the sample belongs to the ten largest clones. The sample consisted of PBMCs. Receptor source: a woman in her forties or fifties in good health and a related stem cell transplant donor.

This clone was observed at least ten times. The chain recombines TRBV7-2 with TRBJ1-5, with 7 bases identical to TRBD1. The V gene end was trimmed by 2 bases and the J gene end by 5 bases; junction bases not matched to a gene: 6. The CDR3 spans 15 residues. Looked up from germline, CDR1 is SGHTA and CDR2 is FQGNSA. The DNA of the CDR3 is TGTGCCAGCAGCTTAAAGGGGGCGCAGCATCAGCCCCAGCATTTT. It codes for CASSLKGAQHQPQHF. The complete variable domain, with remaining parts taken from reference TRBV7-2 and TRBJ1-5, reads GAGVSQSPSNKVTEKGKDVELRCDPISGHTALYWYRQSLGQGLEFLIYFQGNSAPDKSGLPSDRFSAERTGGSVSTLTIQRTQQEDSAVYLCASSLKGAQHQPQHFGDGTRLSIL.

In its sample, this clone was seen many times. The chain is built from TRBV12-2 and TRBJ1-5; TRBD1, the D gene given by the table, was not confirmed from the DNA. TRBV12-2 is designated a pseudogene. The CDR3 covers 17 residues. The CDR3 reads CASRLGRAGGGNQPQHF. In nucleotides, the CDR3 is TGTGCAAGTCGCTTAGGCCGGGCAGGGGGCGGCAATCAGCCCCAGCATTTT.

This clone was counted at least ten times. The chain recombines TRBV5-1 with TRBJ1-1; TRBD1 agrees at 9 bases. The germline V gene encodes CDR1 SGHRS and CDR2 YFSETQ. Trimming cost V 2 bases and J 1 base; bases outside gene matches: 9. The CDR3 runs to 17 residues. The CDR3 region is CASSLKSLGQGNTEAFF. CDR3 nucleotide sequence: TGCGCCAGCAGCTTAAAGTCTCTGGGACAGGGGAACACTGAAGCTTTCTTT.

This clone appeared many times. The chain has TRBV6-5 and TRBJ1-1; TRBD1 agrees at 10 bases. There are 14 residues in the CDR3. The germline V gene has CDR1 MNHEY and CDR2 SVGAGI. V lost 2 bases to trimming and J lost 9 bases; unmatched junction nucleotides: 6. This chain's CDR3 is CASSYGTGVIKAFF. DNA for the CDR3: TGTGCCAGCAGTTACGGGACAGGGGTAATAAAAGCTTTCTTT.

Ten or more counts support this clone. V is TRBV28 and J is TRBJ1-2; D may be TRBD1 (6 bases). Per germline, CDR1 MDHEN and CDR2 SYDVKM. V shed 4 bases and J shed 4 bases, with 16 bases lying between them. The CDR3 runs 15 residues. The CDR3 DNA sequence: TGTGCCAGCAGTTCAACCCCCGAGACAGGCTATGGCTACACCTTC. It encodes CASSSTPETGYGYTF.

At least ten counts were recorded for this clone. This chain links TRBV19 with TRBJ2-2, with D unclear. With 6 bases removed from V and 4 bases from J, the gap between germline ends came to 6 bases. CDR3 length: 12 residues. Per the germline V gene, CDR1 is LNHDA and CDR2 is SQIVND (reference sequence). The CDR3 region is CASSRSTGELFF. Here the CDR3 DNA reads TGTGCCAGTAGCCGGTCCACCGGGGAGCTGTTTTTT.

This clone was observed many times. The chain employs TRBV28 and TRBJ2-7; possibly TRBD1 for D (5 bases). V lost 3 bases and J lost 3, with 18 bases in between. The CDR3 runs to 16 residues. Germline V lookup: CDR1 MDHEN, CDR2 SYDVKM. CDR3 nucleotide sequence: TGTGCCAGCAGTTTCTCCCTTGACAGCTCGGACTACGAGCAGTACTTC. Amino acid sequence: CASSFSLDSSDYEQYF. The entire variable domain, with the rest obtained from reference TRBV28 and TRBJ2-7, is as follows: DVKVTQSSRYLVKRTGEKVFLECVQDMDHENMFWYRQDPGLGLRLIYFSYDVKMKEKGDIPEGYSVSREKKERFSLILESASTNQTSMYLCASSFSLDSSDYEQYFGPGTRLTVT.

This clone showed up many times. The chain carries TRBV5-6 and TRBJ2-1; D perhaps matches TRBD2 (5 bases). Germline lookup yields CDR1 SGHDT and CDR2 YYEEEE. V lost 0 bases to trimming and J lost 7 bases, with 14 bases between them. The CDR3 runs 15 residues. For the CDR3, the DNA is TGTGCCAGCAGCTTGGGAGGGAAACCGTGGAATGAGCAGTTCTTC. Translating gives CASSLGGKPWNEQFF.

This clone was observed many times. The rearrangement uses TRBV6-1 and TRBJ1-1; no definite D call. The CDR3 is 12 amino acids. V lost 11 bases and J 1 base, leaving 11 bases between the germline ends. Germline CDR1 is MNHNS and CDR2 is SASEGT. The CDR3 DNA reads TGTGCCTGCCACATGTCGAACACTGAAGCTTTCTTT. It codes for CACHMSNTEAFF.

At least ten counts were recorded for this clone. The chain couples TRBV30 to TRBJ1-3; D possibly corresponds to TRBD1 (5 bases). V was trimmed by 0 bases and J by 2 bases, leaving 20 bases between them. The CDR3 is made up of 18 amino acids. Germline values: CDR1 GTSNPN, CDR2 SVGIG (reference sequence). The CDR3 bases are TGTGCCTGGAGTGTACGGGCAGGGCTACTTTTCCCTGGAAACACCATATATTTT. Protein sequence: CAWSVRAGLLFPGNTIYF.

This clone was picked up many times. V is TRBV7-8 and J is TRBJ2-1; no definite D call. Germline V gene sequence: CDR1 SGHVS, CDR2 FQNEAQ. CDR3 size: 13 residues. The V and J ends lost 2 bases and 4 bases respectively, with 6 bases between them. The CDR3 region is CASSLWAYNEQFF. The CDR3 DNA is TGTGCCAGCAGCTTATGGGCGTACAATGAGCAGTTCTTC.

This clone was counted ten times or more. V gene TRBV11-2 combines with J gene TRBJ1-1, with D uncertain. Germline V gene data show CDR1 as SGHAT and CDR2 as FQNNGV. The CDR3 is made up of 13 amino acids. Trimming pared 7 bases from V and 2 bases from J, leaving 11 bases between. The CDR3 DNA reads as TGTGCCAGCACCTTTCATAGCAACACTGAAGCTTTCTTT. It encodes CASTFHSNTEAFF.

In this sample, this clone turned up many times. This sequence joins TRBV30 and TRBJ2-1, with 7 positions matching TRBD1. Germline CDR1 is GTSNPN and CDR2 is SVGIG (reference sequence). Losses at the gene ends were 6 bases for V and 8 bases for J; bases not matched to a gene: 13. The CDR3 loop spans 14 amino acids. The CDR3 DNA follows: TGTGCCTGCCATCGGGAAGGGGGCTCGGATGAGCAGTTCTTC. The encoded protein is CACHREGGSDEQFF.

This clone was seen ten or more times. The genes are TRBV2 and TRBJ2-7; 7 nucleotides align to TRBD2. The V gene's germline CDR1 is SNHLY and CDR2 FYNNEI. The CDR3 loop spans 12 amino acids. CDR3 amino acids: CAGTPGGYEQYF. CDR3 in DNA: TGTGCTGGGACTCCGGGGGGATACGAGCAGTACTTC.

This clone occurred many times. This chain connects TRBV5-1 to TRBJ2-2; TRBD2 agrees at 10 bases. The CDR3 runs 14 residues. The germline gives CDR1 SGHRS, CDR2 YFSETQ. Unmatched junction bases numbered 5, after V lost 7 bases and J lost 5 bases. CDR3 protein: CASGTSVGTGELFF. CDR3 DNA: TGCGCCAGCGGGACTAGCGTAGGAACCGGGGAGCTGTTTTTT.

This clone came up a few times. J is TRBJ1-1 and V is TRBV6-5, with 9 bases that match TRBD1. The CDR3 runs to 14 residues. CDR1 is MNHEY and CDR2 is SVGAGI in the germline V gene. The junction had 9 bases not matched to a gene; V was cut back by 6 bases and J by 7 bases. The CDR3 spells CASRPNRGLDEAFF. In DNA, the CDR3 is TGTGCCAGCAGGCCAAACAGGGGGCTGGATGAAGCTTTCTTT.

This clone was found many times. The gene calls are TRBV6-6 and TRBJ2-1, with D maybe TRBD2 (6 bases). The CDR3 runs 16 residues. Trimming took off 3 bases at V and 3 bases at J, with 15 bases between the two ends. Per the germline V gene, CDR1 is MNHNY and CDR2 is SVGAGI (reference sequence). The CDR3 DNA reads TGTGCCAGCAGTTATACGCCGGGACTCGTCTACAATGAGCAGTTCTTC. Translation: CASSYTPGLVYNEQFF.

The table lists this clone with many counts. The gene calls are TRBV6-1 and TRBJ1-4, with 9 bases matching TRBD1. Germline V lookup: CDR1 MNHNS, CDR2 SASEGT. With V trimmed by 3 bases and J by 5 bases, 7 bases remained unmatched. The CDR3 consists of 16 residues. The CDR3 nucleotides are TGTGCCAGCAGTGATCCAGCCGGGACAGGGAATGAAAAACTGTTTTTT. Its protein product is CASSDPAGTGNEKLFF.

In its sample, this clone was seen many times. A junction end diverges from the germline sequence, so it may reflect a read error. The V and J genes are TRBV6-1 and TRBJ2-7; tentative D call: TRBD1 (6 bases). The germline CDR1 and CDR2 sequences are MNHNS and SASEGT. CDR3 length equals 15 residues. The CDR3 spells CASIRTRGYSSEQYF. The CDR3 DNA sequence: TGTGCCAGCATTAGAACAAGGGGGTACTCCTCCGAGCAGTACTTC.

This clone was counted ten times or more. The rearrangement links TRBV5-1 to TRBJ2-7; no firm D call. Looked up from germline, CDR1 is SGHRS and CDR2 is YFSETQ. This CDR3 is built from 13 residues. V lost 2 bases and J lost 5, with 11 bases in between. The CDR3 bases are TGCGCCAGCAGCTTTGAGGTTGTAGACGAGCAGTACTTC. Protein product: CASSFEVVDEQYF.

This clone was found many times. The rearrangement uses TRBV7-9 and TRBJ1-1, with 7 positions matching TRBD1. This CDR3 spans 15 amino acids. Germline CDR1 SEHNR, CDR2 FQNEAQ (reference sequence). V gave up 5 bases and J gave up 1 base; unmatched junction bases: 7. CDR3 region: CASSPWGQRNTEAFF. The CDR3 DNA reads TGTGCCAGCAGCCCATGGGGACAGAGGAACACTGAAGCTTTCTTT.

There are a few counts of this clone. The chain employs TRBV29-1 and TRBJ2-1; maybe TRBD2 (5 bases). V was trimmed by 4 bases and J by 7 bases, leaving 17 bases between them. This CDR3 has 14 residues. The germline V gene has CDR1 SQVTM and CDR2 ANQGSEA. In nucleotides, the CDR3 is TGCAGCGTTGTTATGGACTTTCCGGGAAATGAGCAGTTCTTC. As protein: CSVVMDFPGNEQFF.

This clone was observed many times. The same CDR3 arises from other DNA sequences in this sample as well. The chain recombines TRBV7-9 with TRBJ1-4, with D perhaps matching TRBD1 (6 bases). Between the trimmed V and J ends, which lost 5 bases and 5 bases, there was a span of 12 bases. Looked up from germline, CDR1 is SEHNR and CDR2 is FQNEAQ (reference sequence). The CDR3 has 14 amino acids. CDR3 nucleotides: TGTGCCAGCAGCAGCGGACAGTTCAATGAAAAACTGTTTTTT. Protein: CASSSGQFNEKLFF.

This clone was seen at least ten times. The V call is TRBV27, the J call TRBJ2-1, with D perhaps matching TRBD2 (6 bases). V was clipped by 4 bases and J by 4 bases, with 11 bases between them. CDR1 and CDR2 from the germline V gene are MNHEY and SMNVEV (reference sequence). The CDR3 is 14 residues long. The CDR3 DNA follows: TGTGCCAGCAGTTCCCGACTAGAATACAATGAGCAGTTCTTC. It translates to CASSSRLEYNEQFF.

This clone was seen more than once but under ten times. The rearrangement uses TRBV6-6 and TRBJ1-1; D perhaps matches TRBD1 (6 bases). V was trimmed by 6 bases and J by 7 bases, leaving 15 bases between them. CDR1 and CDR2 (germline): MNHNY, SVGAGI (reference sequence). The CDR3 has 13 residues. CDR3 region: CASSHREGVEAFF. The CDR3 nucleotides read TGTGCCAGCAGCCACAGGGAGGGGGTTGAAGCTTTCTTT.

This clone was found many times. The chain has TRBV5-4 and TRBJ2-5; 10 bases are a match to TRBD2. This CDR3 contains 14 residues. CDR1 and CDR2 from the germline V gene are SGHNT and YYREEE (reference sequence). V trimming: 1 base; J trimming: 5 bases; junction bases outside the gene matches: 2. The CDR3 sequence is CASSLTSGVETQYF. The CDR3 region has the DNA TGTGCCAGCAGCTTGACTAGCGGGGTGGAGACCCAGTACTTC.

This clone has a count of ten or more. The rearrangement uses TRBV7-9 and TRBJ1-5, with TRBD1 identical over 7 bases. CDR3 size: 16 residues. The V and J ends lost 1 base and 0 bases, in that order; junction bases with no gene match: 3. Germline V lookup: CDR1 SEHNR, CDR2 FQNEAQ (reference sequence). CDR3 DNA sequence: TGTGCCAGCAGCTTAGGGACAGGCAATAGCAATCAGCCCCAGCATTTT. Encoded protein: CASSLGTGNSNQPQHF.

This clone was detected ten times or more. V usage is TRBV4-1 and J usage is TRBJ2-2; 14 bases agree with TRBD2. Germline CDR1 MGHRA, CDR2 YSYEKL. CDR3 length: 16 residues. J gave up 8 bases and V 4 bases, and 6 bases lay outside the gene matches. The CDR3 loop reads CASSPGLAGGPGELFF. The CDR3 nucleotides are TGCGCCAGCAGCCCCGGACTAGCGGGGGGCCCAGGGGAGCTGTTTTTT.

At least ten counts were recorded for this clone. This CDR3 reads CASSGRTGGGELFF. CDR3 in DNA: TGTGCCAGCAGCGGGCGGACGGGGGGCGGGGAGCTGTTTTTT. The chain has TRBV9 and TRBJ2-2, with TRBD2 identical over 7 bases. V lost 3 bases and J lost 7; bases outside the gene matches: 6. The CDR3 consists of 14 residues. Germline-derived CDR1 and CDR2 are SGDLS and YYNGEE.

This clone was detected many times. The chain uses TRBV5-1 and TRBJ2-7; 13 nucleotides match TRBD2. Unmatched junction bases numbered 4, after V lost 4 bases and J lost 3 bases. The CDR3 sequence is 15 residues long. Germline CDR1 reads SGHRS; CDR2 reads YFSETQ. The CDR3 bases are TGCGCCAGCAGCGGGGGGACTAGCGGGAACTACGAGCAGTACTTC. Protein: CASSGGTSGNYEQYF.

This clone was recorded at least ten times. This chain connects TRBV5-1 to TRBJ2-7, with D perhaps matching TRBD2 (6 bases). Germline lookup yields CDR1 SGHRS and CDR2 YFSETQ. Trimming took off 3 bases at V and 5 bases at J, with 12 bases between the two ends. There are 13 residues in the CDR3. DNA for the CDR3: TGCGCCAGCAGCTCGGGGGATTCCAACGAGCAGTACTTC. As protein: CASSSGDSNEQYF.

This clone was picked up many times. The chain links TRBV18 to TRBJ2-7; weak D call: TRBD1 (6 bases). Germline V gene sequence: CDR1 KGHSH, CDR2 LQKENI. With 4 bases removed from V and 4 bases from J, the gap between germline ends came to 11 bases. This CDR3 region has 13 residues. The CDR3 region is CASSRLGAYEQYF. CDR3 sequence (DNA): TGTGCCAGCTCACGACTGGGGGCTTACGAGCAGTACTTC.